The T cell receptor beta chain under discussion was sequenced for a study of shared clonotypes between healthy human individuals. The repertoire was sequenced with immunoSEQ multiplex PCR; TCRdb's copy has only in-frame clones and lacks some. The sample has approximately 1,000,000 clones, approximately 80% seen once. The germline V gene encodes CDR1 SGHVS and CDR2 FQNEAQ. Trimming pared 6 bases from V and 0 bases from J, leaving 11 bases between. This CDR3 has 15 amino acids. This sequence was found in a man aged 18 to 30 in good health. Some clones in this sample may be carry-over from other donors' samples. Sequencing input: memory CD4+ T cells from PBMCs. Indicated subset: CD45RA-negative fraction. The V and J genes are TRBV7-8 and TRBJ2-2; perhaps TRBD2 as D (6 bases). CDR3 protein: CASRFSGSNTGELFF. As DNA, the CDR3 is TGTGCCAGCAGATTTAGCGGCTCGAACACCGGGGAGCTGTTTTTT.